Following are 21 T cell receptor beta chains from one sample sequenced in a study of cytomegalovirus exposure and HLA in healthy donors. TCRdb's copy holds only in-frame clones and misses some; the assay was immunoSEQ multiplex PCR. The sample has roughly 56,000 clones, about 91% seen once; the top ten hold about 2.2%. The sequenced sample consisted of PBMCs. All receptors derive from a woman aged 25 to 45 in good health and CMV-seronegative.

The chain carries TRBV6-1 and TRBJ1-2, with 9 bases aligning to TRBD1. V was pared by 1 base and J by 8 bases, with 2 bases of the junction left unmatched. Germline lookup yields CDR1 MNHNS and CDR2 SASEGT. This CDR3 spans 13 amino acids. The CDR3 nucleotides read TGTGCCAGCAGTGAAGGGACAGGGGTCGGCTACACCTTC. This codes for CASSEGTGVGYTF.

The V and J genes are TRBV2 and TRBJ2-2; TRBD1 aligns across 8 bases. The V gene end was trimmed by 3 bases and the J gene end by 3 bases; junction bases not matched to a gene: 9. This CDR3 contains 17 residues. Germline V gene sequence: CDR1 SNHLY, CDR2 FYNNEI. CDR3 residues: CASSETGQGRDTGELFF. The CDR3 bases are TGTGCCAGCAGTGAGACTGGACAGGGCCGAGACACCGGGGAGCTGTTTTTT.

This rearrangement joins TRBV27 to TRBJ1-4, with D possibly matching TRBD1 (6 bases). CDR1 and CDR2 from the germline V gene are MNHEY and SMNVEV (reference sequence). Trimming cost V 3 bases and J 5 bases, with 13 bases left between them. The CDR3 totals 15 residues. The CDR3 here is CASSFSDSRNEKLFF. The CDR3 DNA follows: TGTGCCAGCAGTTTTTCGGACAGCCGCAATGAAAAACTGTTTTTT. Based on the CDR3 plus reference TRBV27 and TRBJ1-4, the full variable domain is EAQVTQNPRYLITVTGKKLTVTCSQNMNHEYMSWYRQDPGLGLRQIYYSMNVEVTDKGDVPEGYKVSRKEKRNFPLILESPSPNQTSLYFCASSFSDSRNEKLFFGSGTQLSVL.

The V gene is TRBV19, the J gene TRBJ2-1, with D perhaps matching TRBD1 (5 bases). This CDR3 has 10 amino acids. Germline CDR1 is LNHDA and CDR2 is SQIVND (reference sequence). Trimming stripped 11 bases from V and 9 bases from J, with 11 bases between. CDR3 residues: CAPGTGEQFF. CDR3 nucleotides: TGTGCCCCCGGAACAGGTGAGCAGTTCTTC.

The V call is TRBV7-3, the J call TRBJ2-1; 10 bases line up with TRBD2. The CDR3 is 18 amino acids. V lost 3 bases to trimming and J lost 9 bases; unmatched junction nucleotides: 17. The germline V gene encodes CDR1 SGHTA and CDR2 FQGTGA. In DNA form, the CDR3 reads TGTGCCAGCAGCTTCGCTCCCCGAACTAGCGGGGTTGGCAGTGAGCAGTTCTTC. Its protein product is CASSFAPRTSGVGSEQFF.

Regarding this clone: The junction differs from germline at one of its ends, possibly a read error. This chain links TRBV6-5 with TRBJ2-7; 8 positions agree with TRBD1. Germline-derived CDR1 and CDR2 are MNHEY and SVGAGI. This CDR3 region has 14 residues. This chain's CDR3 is CAGSLQATGGEQYF. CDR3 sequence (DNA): TGTGCCGGCAGTTTACAAGCCACAGGGGGCGAGCAGTACTTC.

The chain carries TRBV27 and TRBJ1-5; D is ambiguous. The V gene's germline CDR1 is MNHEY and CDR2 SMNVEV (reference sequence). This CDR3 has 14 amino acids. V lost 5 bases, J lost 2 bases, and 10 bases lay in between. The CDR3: CASSLFGGNQPQHF. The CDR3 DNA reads TGTGCCAGCAGTCTATTCGGGGGCAATCAGCCCCAGCATTTT.

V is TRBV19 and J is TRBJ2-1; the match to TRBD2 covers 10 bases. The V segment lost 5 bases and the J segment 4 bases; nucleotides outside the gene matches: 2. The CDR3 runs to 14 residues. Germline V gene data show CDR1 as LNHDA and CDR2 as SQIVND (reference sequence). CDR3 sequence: CASSLTSGYNEQFF. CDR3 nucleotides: TGTGCCAGTAGTCTGACTAGCGGGTACAATGAGCAGTTCTTC. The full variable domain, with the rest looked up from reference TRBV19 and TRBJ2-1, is DGGITQSPKYLFRKEGQNVTLSCEQNLNHDAMYWYRQDPGQGLRLIYYSQIVNDFQKGDIAEGYSVSREKKESFPLTVTSAQKNPTAFYLCASSLTSGYNEQFFGPGTRLTVL.

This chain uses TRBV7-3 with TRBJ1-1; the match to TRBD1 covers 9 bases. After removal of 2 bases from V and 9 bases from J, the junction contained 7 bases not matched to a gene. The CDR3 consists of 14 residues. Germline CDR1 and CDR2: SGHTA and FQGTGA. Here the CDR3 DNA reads TGTGCCAGCAGCTTATCGGGACAGGGTAATAAAGCTTTCTTT. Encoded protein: CASSLSGQGNKAFF.

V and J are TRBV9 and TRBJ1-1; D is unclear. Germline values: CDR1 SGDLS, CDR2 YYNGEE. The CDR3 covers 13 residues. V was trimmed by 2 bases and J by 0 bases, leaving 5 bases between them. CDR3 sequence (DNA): TGTGCCAGCAGCGTGGCCCTGAACACTGAAGCTTTCTTT. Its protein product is CASSVALNTEAFF.

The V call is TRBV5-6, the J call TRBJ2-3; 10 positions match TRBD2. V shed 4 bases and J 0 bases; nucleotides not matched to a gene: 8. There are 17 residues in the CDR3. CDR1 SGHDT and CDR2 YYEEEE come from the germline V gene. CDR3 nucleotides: TGTGCCAGCAGCGCCCGGACTAGCGGTTTTAGCACAGATACGCAGTATTTT. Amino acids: CASSARTSGFSTDTQYF. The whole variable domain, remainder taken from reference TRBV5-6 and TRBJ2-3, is DAGVTQSPTHLIKTRGQQVTLRCSPKSGHDTVSWYQQALGQGPQFIFQYYEEEERQRGNFPDRFSGHQFPNYSSELNVNALLLGDSALYLCASSARTSGFSTDTQYFGPGTRLTVL.

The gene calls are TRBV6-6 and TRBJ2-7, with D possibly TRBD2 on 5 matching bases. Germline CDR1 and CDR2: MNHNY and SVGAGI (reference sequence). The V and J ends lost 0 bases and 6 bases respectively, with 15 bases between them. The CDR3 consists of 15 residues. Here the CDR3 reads CASSYSISGESEQYF. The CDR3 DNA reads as TGTGCCAGCAGTTACTCGATTTCCGGGGAGTCCGAGCAGTACTTC.

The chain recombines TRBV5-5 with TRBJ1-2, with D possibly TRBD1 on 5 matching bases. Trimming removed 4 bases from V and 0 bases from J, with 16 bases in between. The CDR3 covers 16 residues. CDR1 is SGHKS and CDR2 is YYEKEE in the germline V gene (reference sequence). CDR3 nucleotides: TGTGCCAGCAGCCATAACCCACAGGTAGCTAACTATGGCTACACCTTC. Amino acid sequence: CASSHNPQVANYGYTF.

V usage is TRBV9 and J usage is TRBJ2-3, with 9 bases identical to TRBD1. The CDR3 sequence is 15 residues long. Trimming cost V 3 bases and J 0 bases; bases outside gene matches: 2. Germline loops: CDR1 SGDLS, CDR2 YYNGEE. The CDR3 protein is CASSEGQGSTDTQYF. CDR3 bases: TGTGCCAGCAGCGAGGGACAGGGAAGCACAGATACGCAGTATTTT.

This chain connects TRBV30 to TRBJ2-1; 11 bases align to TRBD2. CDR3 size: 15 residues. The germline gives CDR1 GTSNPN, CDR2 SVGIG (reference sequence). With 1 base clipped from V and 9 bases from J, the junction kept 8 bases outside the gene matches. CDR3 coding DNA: TGTGCCTGGAGTGCGATTAGCGGGAGGGCCTCTGAGCAGTTCTTC. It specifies CAWSAISGRASEQFF. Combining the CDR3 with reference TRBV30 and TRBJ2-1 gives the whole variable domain SQTIHQWPATLVQPVGSPLSLECTVEGTSNPNLYWYRQAAGRGLQLLFYSVGIGQISSEVPQNLSASRPQDRQFILSSKKLLLSDSGFYLCAWSAISGRASEQFFGPGTRLTVL.

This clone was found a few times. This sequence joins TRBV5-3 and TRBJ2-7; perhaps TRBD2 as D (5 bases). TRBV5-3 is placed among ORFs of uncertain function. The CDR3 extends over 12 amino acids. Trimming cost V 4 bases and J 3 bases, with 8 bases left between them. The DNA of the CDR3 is TGTGCCAGAAGCAAACTAGGCTACGAGCAGTACTTC. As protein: CARSKLGYEQYF.

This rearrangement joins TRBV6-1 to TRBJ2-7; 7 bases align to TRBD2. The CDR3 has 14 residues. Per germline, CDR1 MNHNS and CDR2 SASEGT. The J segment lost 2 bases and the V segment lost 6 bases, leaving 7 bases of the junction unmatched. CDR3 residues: CASSPLARPYEQYF. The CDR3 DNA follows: TGTGCCAGCAGCCCACTAGCGCGTCCCTACGAGCAGTACTTC.

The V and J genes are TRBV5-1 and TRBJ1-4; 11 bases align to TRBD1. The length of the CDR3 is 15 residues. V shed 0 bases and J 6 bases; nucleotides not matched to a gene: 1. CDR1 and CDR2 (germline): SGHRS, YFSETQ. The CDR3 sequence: CASSLGTGGHEKLFF. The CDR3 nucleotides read TGCGCCAGCAGCTTGGGGACAGGGGGCCATGAAAAACTGTTTTTT.

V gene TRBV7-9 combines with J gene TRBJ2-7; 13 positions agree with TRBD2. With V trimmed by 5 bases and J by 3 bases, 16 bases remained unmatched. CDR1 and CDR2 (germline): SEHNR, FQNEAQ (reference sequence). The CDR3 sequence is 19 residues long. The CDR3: CASSPPGTSGRAFIYEQYF. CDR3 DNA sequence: TGTGCCAGCAGCCCCCCTGGAACTAGCGGGAGGGCCTTCATCTACGAGCAGTACTTC.

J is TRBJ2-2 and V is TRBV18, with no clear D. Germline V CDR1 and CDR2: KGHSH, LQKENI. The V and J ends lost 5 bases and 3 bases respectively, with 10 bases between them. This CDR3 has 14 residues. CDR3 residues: CASSSSEDTGELFF. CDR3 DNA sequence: TGTGCCAGCTCATCTTCTGAGGACACCGGGGAGCTGTTTTTT.

CDR3 amino acids: CASSLGLPGLPLGYTF. CDR3 nucleotide sequence: TGTGCCAGCAGCTTAGGATTACCGGGTCTGCCCCTTGGCTACACCTTC. V gene TRBV7-2 combines with J gene TRBJ1-2; D call uncertain. Germline assignment: CDR1 SGHTA and CDR2 FQGNSA. The CDR3 consists of 16 residues. V dropped 1 base and J dropped 7 bases, with 19 bases sitting between them. Full variable domain (rest looked up from reference TRBV7-2 and TRBJ1-2): GAGVSQSPSNKVTEKGKDVELRCDPISGHTALYWYRQSLGQGLEFLIYFQGNSAPDKSGLPSDRFSAERTGGSVSTLTIQRTQQEDSAVYLCASSLGLPGLPLGYTFGSGTRLTVV.